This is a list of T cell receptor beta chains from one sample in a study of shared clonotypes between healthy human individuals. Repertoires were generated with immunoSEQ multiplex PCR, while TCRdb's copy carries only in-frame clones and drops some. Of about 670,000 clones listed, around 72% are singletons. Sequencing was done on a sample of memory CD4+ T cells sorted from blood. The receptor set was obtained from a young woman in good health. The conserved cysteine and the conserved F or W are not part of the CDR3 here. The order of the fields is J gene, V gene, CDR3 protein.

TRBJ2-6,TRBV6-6,ASSPQAGAGANVLT
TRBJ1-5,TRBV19,ASSLEGRQPQH
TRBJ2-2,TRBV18,ASSSRTGTNTGELF
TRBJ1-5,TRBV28,ASSPTGHDQPQH
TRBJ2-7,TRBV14,ASSPQLKGEQY
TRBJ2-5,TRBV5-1,ASSTNIGETQY
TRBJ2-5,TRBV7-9,ASSFGQETQY
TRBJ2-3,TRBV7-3,ASSLMGGGTVDTQY
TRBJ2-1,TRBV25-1,ASSDPTSSASSYNEQF
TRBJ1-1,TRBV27,ATVGRNTEAF
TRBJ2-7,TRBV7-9,ASSPWSGLAGDEQY
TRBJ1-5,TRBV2,ASSAERGRQPQH
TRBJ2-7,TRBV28,ASKRTGLTYEQY
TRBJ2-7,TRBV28,ASTNSGQGVGEQY
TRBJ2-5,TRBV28,ASSLPAGAVETQY
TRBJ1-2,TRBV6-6,ASSRANNYGYT
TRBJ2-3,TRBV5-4,ASSDLAAGDTQY
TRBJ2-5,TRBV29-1,SVGGLYEETQY
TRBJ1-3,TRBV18,ASSPATAGNTIY
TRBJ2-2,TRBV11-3,ASSLTSGRATGELF
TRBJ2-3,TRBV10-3,AISESEGTTDTQY
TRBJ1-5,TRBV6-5,ASSWGGTRNQPQH
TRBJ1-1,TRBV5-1,ASKGTGGDTEAF
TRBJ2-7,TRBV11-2,ASSLEQGPSYEQY
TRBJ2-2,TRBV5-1,ASSLGVGELF
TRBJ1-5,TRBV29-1,SKADWNNQPQH
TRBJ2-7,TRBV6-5,ASSYSSSSYEQY
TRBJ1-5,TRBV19,ASSPGTALNQPQH
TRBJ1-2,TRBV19,ASREQGAEGYT
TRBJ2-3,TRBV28,ASSPPDSLSQY
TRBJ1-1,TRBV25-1,ASSESNTEAF
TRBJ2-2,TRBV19,ASSRAANTGELF
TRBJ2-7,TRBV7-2,ASSLEQLSTYEQY
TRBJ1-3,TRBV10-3,AISDTGGSGNTIY
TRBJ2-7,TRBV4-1,ASSIDGGAYEQY
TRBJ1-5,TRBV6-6,ASSGGTGRNQPQH
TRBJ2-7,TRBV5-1,ASSANSGQGEQY
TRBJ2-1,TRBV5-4,ASSSPSGGSYNEQF
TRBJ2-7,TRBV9,ASSVATGQGIYEQY
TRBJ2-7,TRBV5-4,ASSSPTSNEQY
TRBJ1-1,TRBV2,ASSEWAQNAEAF
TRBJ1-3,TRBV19,ASSTATGVGNTIY
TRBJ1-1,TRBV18,ASSPPGTGPNTEAF
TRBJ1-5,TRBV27,ASGSRASQPQH
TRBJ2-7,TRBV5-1,ASSPQGNTFYEQY
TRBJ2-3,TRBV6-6,ASSLRTTGTDTQY
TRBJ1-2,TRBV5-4,ASSLDRTGAGYGYT
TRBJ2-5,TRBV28,ASTPGGTRGETQY
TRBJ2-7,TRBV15,ATSRDPIGGPTYEQY
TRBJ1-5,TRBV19,ASRGAGRSNQPQH
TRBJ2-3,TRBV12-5,ASGLAGAGGTQY
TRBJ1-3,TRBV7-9,ASSLGGGGNTIY
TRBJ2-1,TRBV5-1,ASSSQGGRAGRYNEQF
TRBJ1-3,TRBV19,ASSKGQGGSGNTIY
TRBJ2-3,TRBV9,ASSAGSQSTDTQY
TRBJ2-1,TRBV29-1,SVARRLREQF
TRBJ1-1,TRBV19,ASSMGGVQGPVATEAF
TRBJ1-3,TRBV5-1,ASSEDPSGNTIY
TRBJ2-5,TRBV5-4,ASSLGQSSRETQY
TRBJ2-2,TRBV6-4,ASSSPGNTGELF